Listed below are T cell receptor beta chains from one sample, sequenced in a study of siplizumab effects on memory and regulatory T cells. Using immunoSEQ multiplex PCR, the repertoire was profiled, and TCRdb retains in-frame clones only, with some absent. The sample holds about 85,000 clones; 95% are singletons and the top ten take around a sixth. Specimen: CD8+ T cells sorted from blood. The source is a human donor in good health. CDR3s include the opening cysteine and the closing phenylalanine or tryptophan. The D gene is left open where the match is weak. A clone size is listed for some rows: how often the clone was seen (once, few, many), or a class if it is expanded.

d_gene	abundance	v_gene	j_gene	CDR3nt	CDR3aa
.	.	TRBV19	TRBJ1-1	TGTGCCAGTGCCTCGCAGGGAATGGCTGAAGCTTTCTTT	CASASQGMAEAFF
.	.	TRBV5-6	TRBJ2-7	TGTGCCAGCAGCTTCACCCAGGGGGGCGAGCAGTACTTC	CASSFTQGGEQYF
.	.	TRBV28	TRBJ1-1	TGTGCCAGCAGTCCCTTAATCATGAACACTGAAGCTTTCTTT	CASSPLIMNTEAFF
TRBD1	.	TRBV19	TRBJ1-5	TGTGCCAGTAGTATGGGGGACAGGAGTTGGGGTCAGCCCCAGCATTTT	CASSMGDRSWGQPQHF
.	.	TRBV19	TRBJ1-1	TGTGCCAGTAGTATAATCCAGGGAGGCGAAGCTTTCTTT	CASSIIQGGEAFF
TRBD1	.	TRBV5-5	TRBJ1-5	TGTGCCAGCAGCTTGGAAGACAGGGCATTACAGCCCCAGCATTTT	CASSLEDRALQPQHF
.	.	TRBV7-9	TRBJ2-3	TGTGCCAGCAGCTTCTCTAGTTCCACAGATACGCAGTATTTT	CASSFSSSTDTQYF
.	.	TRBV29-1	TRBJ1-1	TGCAGCGTTGAAACGGGAATGAACACTGAAGCTTTCTTT	CSVETGMNTEAFF
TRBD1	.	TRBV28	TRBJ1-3	TGTGCCAGCAGTCCCCTAATTCCGACAGGGTCTGGAAACACCATATATTTT	CASSPLIPTGSGNTIYF
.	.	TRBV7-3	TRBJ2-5	TGTGCCAGCAGCCCCGAGGATGGCCCGTTATTACACTTC	CASSPEDGPLLHF
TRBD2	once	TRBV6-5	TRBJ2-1	TGTGCCAGCAGTTACTGGGAGGGCGCCTACAATGAGCAGTTCTTC	CASSYWEGAYNEQFF
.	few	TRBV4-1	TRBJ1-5	TGCGCCAGCAGTATTTATGAGGGGCGGGAACAGCCCCAGCATTTT	CASSIYEGREQPQHF
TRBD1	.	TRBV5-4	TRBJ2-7	TGTGCCAGCAGCTTGGATCCGGACAGGGAGTTGATGGAGCAGTACTTC	CASSLDPDRELMEQYF
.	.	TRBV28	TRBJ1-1	TGTGCCAGCAGTGCGGGTTTCCTGAACACTGAAGCTTTCTTT	CASSAGFLNTEAFF
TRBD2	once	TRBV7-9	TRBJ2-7	TGTGCCAGCAGCTCCGGACTAGATCCCTCTTCCTACGAGCAGTACTTC	CASSSGLDPSSYEQYF
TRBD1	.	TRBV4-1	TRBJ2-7	TGCGCCAGCAGCGCAACCGGGACAGGCTACGAGCAGTACTTC	CASSATGTGYEQYF
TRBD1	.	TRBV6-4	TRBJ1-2	TGTGCCAGCAGTGCTGGACAGGGCCCCTATGGCTACACCTTC	CASSAGQGPYGYTF
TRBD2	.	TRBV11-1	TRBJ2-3	TGTGCCAGCAGCTTAAAAGTTAGGACTAGCGTCACAGATACGCAGTATTTT	CASSLKVRTSVTDTQYF
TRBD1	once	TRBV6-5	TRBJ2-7	TGTGCCAGCAGTTACTCCGGGACAGAATACGAGCAGTACTTC	CASSYSGTEYEQYF
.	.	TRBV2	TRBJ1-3	TGTGCCAGCAGGAAAATCAGGGAGGCCTCTGGAAACACCATATATTTT	CASRKIREASGNTIYF
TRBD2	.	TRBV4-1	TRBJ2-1	TGCGCCAGCAGCCAAGTTGTAGGGACTAGCGGAAATGAGCAGTTCTTC	CASSQVVGTSGNEQFF
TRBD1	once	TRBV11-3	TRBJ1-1	TGTGCCAGCAGCTTAGGATCGACAGGGGGCACTGAAGCTTTCTTT	CASSLGSTGGTEAFF
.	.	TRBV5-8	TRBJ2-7	TGTGCCAGCAGTTACGGGACACTAGGCGGATACGAGCAGTACTTC	CASSYGTLGGYEQYF
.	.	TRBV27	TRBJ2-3	TGTGCCAGCGGAGCCTCGGGTACGCAGTATTTT	CASGASGTQYF
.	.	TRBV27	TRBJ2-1	TGTGCCAGCAGTTTATCGGGCCCGGGTAACTCCTACAATGAGCAGTTCTTC	CASSLSGPGNSYNEQFF
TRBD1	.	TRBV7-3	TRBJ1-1	TGTGCCAGCAGCCCAACCGGGACAGTCACTGAAGCTTTCTTT	CASSPTGTVTEAFF
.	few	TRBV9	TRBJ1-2	TGTGCCAGCAGCGCCTACGAGCAGGATGGCTACACCTTC	CASSAYEQDGYTF
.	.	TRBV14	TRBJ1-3	TGTGCCAGCAGCCCCGACCGGGTCCACGCTGGAAACACCATATATTTT	CASSPDRVHAGNTIYF
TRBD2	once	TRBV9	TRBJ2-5	TGTGCCAGCAGCGAGGGCGGGAGGGCAGAGACCCAGTACTTC	CASSEGGRAETQYF
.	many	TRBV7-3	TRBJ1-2	TGTGCCAGCAGCTTATCCAACCGCCCAGGGTCCGGCTACACCTTC	CASSLSNRPGSGYTF
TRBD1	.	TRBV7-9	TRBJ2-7	TGTGCCAGCAGCTTCGGGACAGTCTACGAGCAGTACTTC	CASSFGTVYEQYF
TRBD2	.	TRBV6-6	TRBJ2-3	TGTGCCAGCAGCCGAAATAGCGGGAGCGTTACAGATACGCAGTATTTT	CASSRNSGSVTDTQYF
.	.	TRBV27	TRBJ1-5	TGTGCCAGCAGTACCCGGACAGCTAGCAATCAGCCCCAGCATTTT	CASSTRTASNQPQHF
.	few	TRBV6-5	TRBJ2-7	TGTGCCAGCAGTCCCTACCCGGGGCTCGAGCAGTACTTC	CASSPYPGLEQYF
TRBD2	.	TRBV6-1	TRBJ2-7	TGTGCCAGCAGTGAATGGATAGCGGGTCCGTACGAGCAGTACTTC	CASSEWIAGPYEQYF
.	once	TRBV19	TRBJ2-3	TGTGCCAGTCGGATCTATAGCGAGGCAGATACGCAGTATTTT	CASRIYSEADTQYF
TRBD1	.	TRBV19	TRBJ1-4	TGTGCCAGCTCTATTGGGACAGGGACCGAAAAACTGTTTTTT	CASSIGTGTEKLFF
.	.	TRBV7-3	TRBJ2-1	TGTGCCAGCAGCACCGGGACGGGGTACAATGAGCAGTTCTTC	CASSTGTGYNEQFF
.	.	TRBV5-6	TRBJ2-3	TGTGCCAGCAGCTCGGAAACCGGGACAACCCATCAGTATTTT	CASSSETGTTHQYF
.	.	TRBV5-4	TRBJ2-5	TGTGCCAGCAGCTCAACGGACAGAATGGGTGAGACCCAGTACTTC	CASSSTDRMGETQYF